The 16 T cell receptor beta chains listed next were all sequenced from one sample in a study of graft-versus-host responses after intestinal transplantation. The data were produced by immunoSEQ multiplex PCR, yet TCRdb's version contains in-frame clones alone and is incomplete. The sample lists over 80,000 clones, about 82% occurring once. This specimen consisted of PBMCs, obtained 255 days after intestinal transplant. The receptors shown here come from a human patient who received an intestinal transplant, so some T cells may come from the graft donor.

V gene TRBV7-2 combines with J gene TRBJ2-1; D gene ambiguous. Germline V gene sequence: CDR1 SGHTA, CDR2 FQGNSA. Trimming removed 1 base at V and 8 bases at J, with 12 bases between. This CDR3 comprises 14 residues. CDR3 sequence reads: CASSLGTSLYEQFF. The CDR3 nucleotides are TGTGCCAGCAGCTTAGGAACCTCCTTGTATGAGCAGTTCTTC.

V usage is TRBV9 and J usage is TRBJ2-1; D is unclear. The CDR3 has 13 residues. Germline CDR1 and CDR2: SGDLS and YYNGEE. Trimming removed 3 bases from V and 6 bases from J, with 10 bases in between. CDR3 loop: CASSDLDGNEQFF. The CDR3 DNA is TGTGCCAGCAGCGACCTTGATGGCAATGAGCAGTTCTTC.

The chain links TRBV14 to TRBJ2-1; TRBD2 agrees at 10 bases. Per the germline V gene, CDR1 is SGHDN and CDR2 is FVKESK. The CDR3 sequence is 15 residues long. V lost 0 bases to trimming and J lost 9 bases; unmatched junction nucleotides: 5. The CDR3: CASSQDLAGVGEQFF. CDR3 bases: TGTGCCAGCAGCCAAGACCTAGCGGGAGTAGGTGAGCAGTTCTTC.

The chain is built from TRBV20-1 and TRBJ2-4, with D unclear. CDR1 and CDR2 (germline): DFQATT, SNEGSKA (reference sequence). Trimming took 6 bases from V and 6 from J, leaving 9 bases between them. This CDR3 is built from 11 residues. In DNA, the CDR3 is TGCAGTGCGGGTAGTGGAAACATTCAGTACTTC. The encoded protein is CSAGSGNIQYF.

V and J are TRBV10-3 and TRBJ2-3, with D possibly TRBD1 on 6 matching bases. The CDR3 contains 16 residues. Germline V gives CDR1 ENHRY, CDR2 SYGVKD. Trimming removed 5 bases at V and 0 bases at J, with 15 bases between. The CDR3: CAISISDSESTDTQYF. DNA for the CDR3: TGTGCCATCAGTATTTCGGACAGCGAGAGCACAGATACGCAGTATTTT.

This clone was detected only once. The chain uses TRBV10-3 and TRBJ2-3; TRBD2 matches at 9 bases. V lost 4 bases to trimming and J lost 2 bases; unmatched junction nucleotides: 7. CDR1 is ENHRY and CDR2 is SYGVKD in the germline V gene. This CDR3 has 16 residues. Written as DNA, the CDR3 is TGTGCCATCAGTGGGACTAGCGACTTATCCACAGATACGCAGTATTTT. Its protein product is CAISGTSDLSTDTQYF.

The V call is TRBV4-2, the J call TRBJ2-7; D is uncertain. This CDR3 is built from 13 residues. CDR1 is LGHNA and CDR2 is YNFKEQ in the germline V gene. With 4 bases removed from V and 4 bases from J, the gap between germline ends came to 11 bases. CDR3 nucleotides: TGTGCCAGCAGCCCCCAACCTGGGTACGAGCAGTACTTC. Its protein is CASSPQPGYEQYF.

This clone was seen just once. CDR3 sequence: CASSQDPGQAEAFF. CDR3 DNA: TGTGCCAGCAGCCAAGACCCAGGACAGGCAGAAGCTTTCTTT. The chain has TRBV4-2 and TRBJ1-1; 7 nucleotides align to TRBD1. After removal of 0 bases from V and 8 bases from J, the junction contained 6 bases not matched to a gene. This CDR3 comprises 14 residues. CDR1 is LGHNA, CDR2 YNFKEQ, per germline.

A note on this clone: The identical CDR3 is also encoded by other nucleotide sequences in the sample. J is TRBJ2-3 and V is TRBV20-1; 8 bases line up with TRBD2. Germline CDR1 is DFQATT and CDR2 is SNEGSKA (reference sequence). The CDR3 contains 11 residues. Losses at the gene ends were 3 bases for V and 11 bases for J; bases not matched to a gene: 4. The CDR3 sequence is CSASPAGGQYF. Written as DNA, the CDR3 is TGCAGTGCTAGCCCTGCGGGGGGGCAGTATTTT.

Only a few counts were recorded for this clone. The chain has TRBV15 and TRBJ1-2, with D maybe TRBD1 (5 bases). Deletions cut 0 bases from V and 2 bases from J, with 7 bases between. Per the germline V gene, CDR1 is LNHNV and CDR2 is YYDKDF (reference sequence). There are 14 residues in the CDR3. The CDR3 DNA reads as TGTGCCACCAGCAGAGATACAGGCAACTATGGCTACACCTTC. Translating it yields CATSRDTGNYGYTF.

This clone was observed a single time. The rearrangement links TRBV30 to TRBJ2-7; D gene ambiguous. Trimming took off 8 bases at V and 6 bases at J, with 14 bases between the two ends. This CDR3 has 11 amino acids. CDR1 is GTSNPN and CDR2 is SVGIG in the germline V gene (reference sequence). CDR3 in DNA: TGTGCCGCCCAGGAGTTCTCCGAGCAGTACTTC. Protein product: CAAQEFSEQYF.

V gene TRBV5-1 combines with J gene TRBJ1-5, with D uncertain. V shed 0 bases and J shed 7 bases, with 11 bases lying between them. The CDR3 runs to 14 residues. CDR1 is SGHRS and CDR2 is YFSETQ in the germline V gene. CDR3 region: CASSLDGVGQPQHF. In nucleotides, the CDR3 is TGCGCCAGCAGCTTGGACGGTGTGGGCCAGCCCCAGCATTTT.

This clone showed up just a few times. The chain employs TRBV14 and TRBJ2-7, with TRBD1 matching 9 bases. Trimming removed 4 bases from V and 5 bases from J; junction bases left unmatched: 6. The CDR3 spans 14 residues. Germline V gene sequence: CDR1 SGHDN, CDR2 FVKESK. In nucleotides, the CDR3 is TGTGCCAGCAGCCCCAGGACAGGGGCAAACGAGCAGTACTTC. It specifies CASSPRTGANEQYF.

This clone appeared a single time. The rearrangement uses TRBV15 and TRBJ2-1; D gene ambiguous. CDR1 is LNHNV and CDR2 is YYDKDF in the germline V gene (reference sequence). V was trimmed by 0 bases and J by 8 bases, leaving 2 bases between them. This CDR3 is built from 11 residues. CDR3 amino acids: CATSRDDEQFF. In DNA, the CDR3 is TGTGCCACCAGCAGAGATGATGAGCAGTTCTTC.

The chain carries TRBV27 and TRBJ2-7; the match to TRBD2 covers 7 bases. The CDR3 runs to 16 residues. In germline, CDR1 is MNHEY, CDR2 SMNVEV (reference sequence). The V gene end was trimmed by 1 base and the J gene end by 4 bases; junction bases not matched to a gene: 10. The CDR3 loop is CASSLCQDPGGYEQYV. CDR3 DNA sequence: TGTGCCAGCAGTTTATGTCAGGATCCGGGGGGATACGAGCAGTACGTC.

The V gene is TRBV5-4, the J gene TRBJ2-3; 7 bases fit TRBD1. CDR1 SGHNT and CDR2 YYREEE come from the germline V gene (reference sequence). The CDR3 covers 15 residues. J was trimmed by 2 bases and V by 4 bases; bases with no gene match: 7. CDR3 sequence reads: CASSPMTGHTDTQYF. Here the CDR3 DNA reads TGTGCCAGCAGCCCGATGACAGGGCACACAGATACGCAGTATTTT.